The 23 T cell receptor beta chains presented below share a single source sample, sequenced in a study of blood T cell repertoires in COVID-19. The data were produced by immunoSEQ multiplex PCR, yet TCRdb's version contains in-frame clones alone and is incomplete. Of about 170,000 clones in the sample, approximately 83% are singletons; the top ten hold under 3%. The sample taken for sequencing was peripheral blood. These receptors all come from a human donor with acute or convalescent COVID-19. The donor label of this sample is uncertain.

The chain carries TRBV5-1 and TRBJ1-2; a weak D match, TRBD1 (5 bases). The CDR3 sequence is 15 residues long. V was cut by 0 bases and J by 3 bases, with 12 bases left in between. Germline CDR1 SGHRS, CDR2 YFSETQ. The CDR3 region has the DNA TGCGCCAGCAGCTTGGCAGGGTCAACGGACTATGGCTACACCTTC. Encoded protein: CASSLAGSTDYGYTF.

This chain joins TRBV7-8 and TRBJ2-7; 12 nucleotides line up with TRBD2. The CDR3 totals 16 residues. Unmatched junction bases numbered 5, after V lost 5 bases and J lost 0 bases. Germline CDR1 SGHVS, CDR2 FQNEAQ. The CDR3 sequence: CASSRWTSGASYEQYF. The CDR3 DNA reads TGTGCCAGCAGCCGATGGACTAGCGGGGCCTCCTACGAGCAGTACTTC. Complete variable domain (other parts from reference TRBV7-8 and TRBJ2-7): GAGVSQSPRYKVAKRGQDVALRCDPISGHVSLFWYQQALGQGPEFLTYFQNEAQLDKSGLPSDRFFAERPEGSVSTLKIQRTQQEDSAVYLCASSRWTSGASYEQYFGPGTRLTVT.

This chain connects TRBV30 to TRBJ1-6; the match to TRBD1 covers 8 bases. The CDR3 loop spans 13 amino acids. V was pared by 5 bases and J by 10 bases, with 7 bases of the junction left unmatched. Germline V lookup: CDR1 GTSNPN, CDR2 SVGIG (reference sequence). In DNA form, the CDR3 reads TGTGCCTGGGGAGGACAGGGAGAATCACCCCTCCACTTT. Protein sequence: CAWGGQGESPLHF.

The rearrangement uses TRBV6-1 and TRBJ2-1, with 10 bases that match TRBD1. This CDR3 contains 18 residues. Germline V gene lookup returns CDR1 MNHNS and CDR2 SASEGT. Losses at the gene ends were 2 bases for V and 6 bases for J; bases not matched to a gene: 13. The CDR3, as DNA: TGTGCCAGCAGTGAATACGCGTCCGGGACAGGGGCCCCCAATGAGCAGTTCTTC. Amino acids: CASSEYASGTGAPNEQFF.

This clone was observed a single time. This sequence joins TRBV7-9 and TRBJ2-6; D may be TRBD1 (6 bases). Germline CDR1 is SEHNR and CDR2 is FQNEAQ (reference sequence). The CDR3 runs to 17 residues. The ends were cut back, 6 bases at V and 0 bases at J, with 15 bases in the middle. CDR3 in DNA: TGTGCCAGCAGGCGACAGGTTATCTTCTCTGGGGCCAACGTCCTGACTTTC. It is translated as CASRRQVIFSGANVLTF. Full variable domain (outside the CDR3, taken from reference TRBV7-9 and TRBJ2-6): DTGVSQNPRHKITKRGQNVTFRCDPISEHNRLYWYRQTLGQGPEFLTYFQNEAQLEKSRLLSDRFSAERPKGSFSTLEIQRTEQGDSAMYLCASRRQVIFSGANVLTFGAGSRLTVL.

This chain connects TRBV9 to TRBJ2-7, with D maybe TRBD2 (6 bases). Germline loops: CDR1 SGDLS, CDR2 YYNGEE. CDR3 length: 18 amino acids. V was pared by 0 bases and J by 0 bases, with 19 bases between. For the CDR3, the DNA is TGTGCCAGCAGCGTAGGGCCCCCTGATGGGGGGAACTCCTACGAGCAGTACTTC. As protein: CASSVGPPDGGNSYEQYF.

This CDR3 reads CASSIPRQNYGYTF. DNA for the CDR3: TGTGCCAGTAGTATCCCCCGACAGAACTATGGCTACACCTTC. This chain links TRBV19 with TRBJ1-2; weak D call: TRBD1 (5 bases). The CDR3 is made up of 14 amino acids. V shed 3 bases and J shed 2 bases, with 10 bases lying between them. The germline V gene has CDR1 LNHDA and CDR2 SQIVND (reference sequence).

This chain links TRBV9 with TRBJ2-2; 7 bases map to TRBD1. CDR1 is SGDLS and CDR2 is YYNGEE in the germline V gene. The CDR3 has 15 residues. With V trimmed by 2 bases and J by 6 bases, 7 bases remained unmatched. CDR3 DNA: TGTGCCAGCAGCGTGGATAACAGGGGACCCGGGGAGCTGTTTTTT. Translation gives CASSVDNRGPGELFF.

The V and J genes are TRBV30 and TRBJ1-2; perhaps TRBD1 as D (6 bases). Germline CDR1 reads GTSNPN; CDR2 reads SVGIG (reference sequence). V lost 5 bases and J lost 5, with 6 bases in between. The CDR3 sequence is 10 residues long. Here the CDR3 reads CAWGQYGYTF. The CDR3 DNA reads TGTGCCTGGGGACAGTATGGCTACACCTTC.

This clone was seen once. The chain recombines TRBV7-8 with TRBJ1-4; TRBD1 agrees at 7 bases. Trimming cost V 1 base and J 6 bases; bases outside gene matches: 2. The CDR3 has 14 residues. Germline V gene lookup returns CDR1 SGHVS and CDR2 FQNEAQ. The CDR3: CASSLGGQDEKLFF. The CDR3 coding sequence is TGTGCCAGCAGCTTAGGTGGACAGGATGAAAAACTGTTTTTT.

The chain is built from TRBV30 and TRBJ2-1; 14 positions agree with TRBD2. J lost 2 bases, V lost 0 bases, and 3 bases had no gene match. This CDR3 spans 17 amino acids. Germline loops: CDR1 GTSNPN, CDR2 SVGIG (reference sequence). The CDR3 coding sequence is TGTGCCTGGAGTGTGCGACTAGCGGGGGGGCCCTACAATGAGCAGTTCTTC. Translated, it gives CAWSVRLAGGPYNEQFF.

The chain uses TRBV7-2 and TRBJ2-7; D call uncertain. V lost 5 bases, J lost 6 bases, and 17 bases lay in between. The germline V gene has CDR1 SGHTA and CDR2 FQGNSA. This CDR3 spans 14 amino acids. The CDR3 here is CASSEPNPTVEQYF. CDR3 DNA sequence: TGTGCCAGCAGCGAGCCGAACCCTACGGTCGAGCAGTACTTC. Together with reference TRBV7-2 and TRBJ2-7, the CDR3 gives the full variable domain: GAGVSQSPSNKVTEKGKDVELRCDPISGHTALYWYRQSLGQGLEFLIYFQGNSAPDKSGLPSDRFSAERTGGSVSTLTIQRTQQEDSAVYLCASSEPNPTVEQYFGPGTRLTVT.

The chain has TRBV11-2 and TRBJ1-5, with D tentatively TRBD1 (6 bases). There are 13 residues in the CDR3. The V and J ends lost 5 bases and 4 bases respectively, with 9 bases between them. Germline V gene lookup returns CDR1 SGHAT and CDR2 FQNNGV. In DNA, the CDR3 is TGTGCCAGCAGCCAAGGACAGAATCAGCCCCAGCATTTT. Translation: CASSQGQNQPQHF. The full variable domain, rest sourced from reference TRBV11-2 and TRBJ1-5, is EAGVAQSPRYKIIEKRQSVAFWCNPISGHATLYWYQQILGQGPKLLIQFQNNGVVDDSQLPKDRFSAERLKGVDSTLKIQPAKLEDSAVYLCASSQGQNQPQHFGDGTRLSIL.

The V and J genes are TRBV27 and TRBJ2-1; perhaps TRBD2 as D (6 bases). The CDR3 sequence is 13 residues long. Per germline, CDR1 MNHEY and CDR2 SMNVEV (reference sequence). V was clipped by 5 bases and J by 12 bases, with 17 bases between them. This CDR3 reads CASSTTPTGGQFF. The DNA for the CDR3 is TGTGCCAGCAGTACAACCCCAACCGGGGGGCAGTTCTTC.

The gene calls are TRBV2 and TRBJ2-7; the match to TRBD1 covers 9 bases. The CDR3 sequence is 13 residues long. Germline-derived CDR1 and CDR2 are SNHLY and FYNNEI. With V trimmed by 7 bases and J by 2 bases, 3 bases remained unmatched. The CDR3 sequence is CASKGQGTYEQYF. For the CDR3, the DNA is TGTGCCAGCAAGGGACAGGGAACCTACGAGCAGTACTTC.

The rearrangement joins TRBV3-1 (or the pseudogene TRBV3-2) to TRBJ2-2; perhaps TRBD1 as D (6 bases). The V and J ends lost 3 bases and 2 bases respectively, with 10 bases between them. The CDR3 contains 15 residues. CDR1 is LGHDT and CDR2 is YNNKEL in the germline V gene (reference sequence). In nucleotides, the CDR3 is TGTGCCAGCAGCCAGTTCGGGACAAACACCGGGGAGCTGTTTTTT. This translates into CASSQFGTNTGELFF.

This chain links TRBV27 with TRBJ1-2; 9 bases agree with TRBD1. CDR1 and CDR2 (germline): MNHEY, SMNVEV (reference sequence). The trim removed 2 bases at V and 4 bases at J, leaving 2 bases unmatched. The CDR3 covers 14 residues. This chain's CDR3 is CASSLTGGSYGYTF. DNA for the CDR3: TGTGCCAGCAGTTTAACAGGGGGCTCCTATGGCTACACCTTC.

This clone was recorded a few times. The chain employs TRBV11-3 and TRBJ2-7; 8 bases fit TRBD1. Germline V CDR1 and CDR2: SGHNT, YENEEA. Trimming took 5 bases from V and 7 from J; bases not matched to a gene: 10. The CDR3 is 14 amino acids. The CDR3 DNA follows: TGTGCCAGCAGCCCAAGACAGGGGTCGGGTGAGCAGTACTTC. As protein: CASSPRQGSGEQYF.

The chain employs TRBV5-1 and TRBJ1-6, with D perhaps matching TRBD1 (6 bases). There are 15 residues in the CDR3. Trimming pared 0 bases from V and 7 bases from J, leaving 11 bases between. Germline assignment: CDR1 SGHRS and CDR2 YFSETQ. CDR3 DNA: TGCGCCAGCAGCTTGGGGCAGGGGAAAAATTCACCCCTCCACTTT. It yields the protein CASSLGQGKNSPLHF.

This sequence joins TRBV29-1 and TRBJ2-5; 8 nucleotides align to TRBD1. CDR3 length equals 11 residues. Per the germline V gene, CDR1 is SQVTM and CDR2 is ANQGSEA. Here the CDR3 reads CCWTGRETQYF. DNA for the CDR3: TGCTGTTGGACAGGGAGAGAGACCCAGTACTTC.

This clone showed up just once. The chain recombines TRBV29-1 with TRBJ2-1; 10 bases are a match to TRBD2. The CDR3 loop spans 16 amino acids. Looked up from germline, CDR1 is SQVTM and CDR2 is ANQGSEA. The junction had 7 bases not matched to a gene; V was cut back by 1 base and J by 4 bases. CDR3 bases: TGCAGCGTTGAAGGGGTGACTAGCGGGCGGTACAATGAGCAGTTCTTC. Translation: CSVEGVTSGRYNEQFF.

This clone came up once. This CDR3 reads CASRPRVGEAFF. CDR3 bases: TGTGCCAGCAGGCCGAGGGTTGGGGAAGCTTTCTTT. The J gene is TRBJ1-1, the V gene TRBV7-9; no definite D call. V was clipped by 6 bases and J by 8 bases, with 13 bases between them. CDR1 is SEHNR, CDR2 FQNEAQ, per germline (reference sequence). The CDR3 spans 12 residues.

The rearrangement links TRBV5-1 to TRBJ2-7; D is possibly TRBD2 (6 bases). Germline V lookup: CDR1 SGHRS, CDR2 YFSETQ. V gave up 4 bases and J gave up 2 bases, with 13 bases separating them. The CDR3 has 14 amino acids. The CDR3, as DNA: TGCGCCAGCAGCCCGGGACTGACTACCTACGAGCAGTACTTC. It codes for CASSPGLTTYEQYF.